A selection of T cell receptor beta chains follows, all from one sample in a study of Ad26.COV2.S vaccination and SARS-CoV-2 variants. Profiled with immunoSEQ multiplex PCR; TCRdb holds only in-frame clones, not every one. The sample has some 350,000 clones, roughly 84% seen once. The sequenced sample was peripheral blood, obtained in a trial of Ad26.COV2.S vaccine versus placebo. The receptors were sampled from a person aged 18-65 years who received the Ad26.COV2.S COVID-19 vaccine or a placebo. Each CDR3 is given with its conserved first and last residue. The D gene is left open where the match is weak. Expanded clones are given a class, and other clones once, few, many or no size at all.

CDR3aa: CASSPFQGGSETQYF
CDR3nt: TGTGCCAGCAGTCCGTTTCAGGGAGGGTCAGAGACCCAGTACTTC
abundance: NA
v_gene: TRBV6-5
j_gene: TRBJ2-5
d_gene: TRBD2

CDR3aa: CASSLSRGYTF
CDR3nt: TGTGCCAGCAGCTTAAGTAGGGGCTACACCTTC
abundance: NA
v_gene: TRBV7-2
j_gene: TRBJ1-2
d_gene: NA

CDR3aa: CASSTSDTPYNEQFF
CDR3nt: TGTGCCAGTTCCACCTCGGACACCCCCTACAATGAGCAGTTCTTC
abundance: NA
v_gene: TRBV19
j_gene: TRBJ2-1
d_gene: NA

CDR3aa: CASSQDLWSSGRGDNEQFF
CDR3nt: TGCGCCAGCAGCCAAGATCTGTGGTCTAGCGGGAGGGGGGACAATGAGCAGTTCTTC
abundance: NA
v_gene: TRBV4-3
j_gene: TRBJ2-1
d_gene: TRBD2

CDR3aa: CASSLGPEGETQYF
CDR3nt: TGTGCCAGCAGCTTAGGGCCGGAGGGGGAGACCCAGTACTTC
abundance: NA
v_gene: TRBV11-3
j_gene: TRBJ2-5
d_gene: NA

CDR3aa: CASSPDRGIGETQYF
CDR3nt: TGTGCCAGCTCACCAGACAGGGGGATTGGTGAGACCCAGTACTTC
abundance: NA
v_gene: TRBV18
j_gene: TRBJ2-5
d_gene: TRBD1

CDR3aa: CASSLVGGPTGELFF
CDR3nt: TGTGCCAGCAGCTTAGTGGGGGGGCCCACCGGGGAGCTGTTTTTT
abundance: NA
v_gene: TRBV7-2
j_gene: TRBJ2-2
d_gene: NA

CDR3aa: CASRGRYLASEQYF
CDR3nt: TGTGCCAGCAGAGGGCGTTATCTTGCAAGCGAGCAGTACTTC
abundance: NA
v_gene: TRBV2
j_gene: TRBJ2-7
d_gene: NA

CDR3aa: CATTGGGTTDTQYF
CDR3nt: TGTGCCACCACCGGAGGGGGGACCACAGATACGCAGTATTTT
abundance: NA
v_gene: TRBV24-1
j_gene: TRBJ2-3
d_gene: NA

CDR3aa: CASSLGASLGNTEAFF
CDR3nt: TGTGCCAGCAGCTTAGGGGCCAGTCTGGGGAACACTGAAGCTTTCTTT
abundance: NA
v_gene: TRBV7-2
j_gene: TRBJ1-1
d_gene: NA

CDR3aa: CASSSIMAVQTNYGYTF
CDR3nt: TGTGCCAGCAGCTCAATCATGGCGGTACAGACAAACTATGGCTACACCTTC
abundance: NA
v_gene: TRBV7-8
j_gene: TRBJ1-2
d_gene: NA

CDR3aa: CASNPGGPGETQYF
CDR3nt: TGCGCCAGCAACCCAGGGGGGCCGGGAGAGACCCAGTACTTC
abundance: NA
v_gene: TRBV5-1
j_gene: TRBJ2-5
d_gene: NA

CDR3aa: CASSWREGLAGDQETQYF
CDR3nt: TGCGCCAGCAGCTGGCGGGAGGGACTAGCGGGGGATCAAGAGACCCAGTACTTC
abundance: NA
v_gene: TRBV5-1
j_gene: TRBJ2-5
d_gene: TRBD2

CDR3aa: CASSFGAYEQYF
CDR3nt: TGTGCCAGCAGCTTTGGCGCCTACGAGCAGTACTTC
abundance: NA
v_gene: TRBV7-9
j_gene: TRBJ2-7
d_gene: NA

CDR3aa: CASSVGMGLAGPYEQYF
CDR3nt: TGTGCCAGCAGTGTAGGTATGGGACTAGCGGGACCCTACGAGCAGTACTTC
abundance: NA
v_gene: TRBV2
j_gene: TRBJ2-7
d_gene: TRBD2

CDR3aa: CSVEGGDRETQYF
CDR3nt: TGCAGCGTTGAGGGGGGGGATCGAGAGACCCAGTACTTC
abundance: once
v_gene: TRBV29-1
j_gene: TRBJ2-5
d_gene: TRBD2

CDR3aa: CASSYQPRGETQYF
CDR3nt: TGTGCCAGCAGTTACCAGCCGCGCGGGGAGACCCAGTACTTC
abundance: NA
v_gene: TRBV6-5
j_gene: TRBJ2-5
d_gene: NA

CDR3aa: CASSQPGVVAEAFF
CDR3nt: TGCGCCAGCAGCCAACCCGGTGTGGTTGCTGAAGCTTTCTTT
abundance: NA
v_gene: TRBV4-1
j_gene: TRBJ1-1
d_gene: NA

CDR3aa: CASSLRGLNTEAFF
CDR3nt: TGTGCCAGCAGTTTAAGGGGGCTGAACACTGAAGCTTTCTTT
abundance: NA
v_gene: TRBV27
j_gene: TRBJ1-1
d_gene: TRBD1

CDR3aa: CASSYVWADDKETQYF
CDR3nt: TGTGCCAGCAGTTACGTTTGGGCAGACGATAAAGAGACCCAGTACTTC
abundance: NA
v_gene: TRBV6-5
j_gene: TRBJ2-5
d_gene: NA

CDR3aa: CASSLSSGTYNEQFF
CDR3nt: TGCGCCAGCAGCCTGTCTAGCGGGACCTACAATGAGCAGTTCTTC
abundance: NA
v_gene: TRBV4-3
j_gene: TRBJ2-1
d_gene: TRBD2

CDR3aa: CASSAHGAGNNQPQHF
CDR3nt: TGTGCCAGCAGCGCACACGGGGCGGGTAACAATCAGCCCCAGCATTTT
abundance: NA
v_gene: TRBV7-2
j_gene: TRBJ1-5
d_gene: NA

CDR3aa: CSAGQLGYEQYF
CDR3nt: TGCAGCGCGGGACAGTTGGGTTACGAGCAGTACTTC
abundance: few
v_gene: TRBV29-1
j_gene: TRBJ2-7
d_gene: TRBD1

CDR3aa: CASGPGGGSLDTQYF
CDR3nt: TGTGCCAGCGGGCCAGGTGGGGGAAGCTTAGATACGCAGTATTTT
abundance: NA
v_gene: TRBV27
j_gene: TRBJ2-3
d_gene: NA

CDR3aa: CASSFGFGPGNNQPQHF
CDR3nt: TGTGCCAGCAGCTTCGGGTTTGGTCCAGGGAACAATCAGCCCCAGCATTTT
abundance: NA
v_gene: TRBV5-5
j_gene: TRBJ1-5
d_gene: NA

CDR3aa: CANHYRVFLYEQYF
CDR3nt: TGTGCCAACCACTACAGGGTATTTTTATACGAGCAGTACTTC
abundance: NA
v_gene: TRBV28
j_gene: TRBJ2-7
d_gene: NA

CDR3aa: CASSYKGMAQPQHF
CDR3nt: TGTGCCAGCAGTTACAAGGGCATGGCTCAGCCCCAGCATTTT
abundance: NA
v_gene: TRBV6-2/TRBV6-3
j_gene: TRBJ1-5
d_gene: NA

CDR3aa: CASSDGTGRFNEQFF
CDR3nt: TGTGCCAGCAGCGATGGGACAGGGAGGTTCAATGAGCAGTTCTTC
abundance: NA
v_gene: TRBV11-2
j_gene: TRBJ2-1
d_gene: TRBD1

CDR3aa: CSVSAQGETQYF
CDR3nt: TGCAGCGTTTCGGCGCAAGGAGAGACCCAGTACTTC
abundance: NA
v_gene: TRBV29-1
j_gene: TRBJ2-5
d_gene: NA

CDR3aa: CASSLSDLQETQYF
CDR3nt: TGTGCCAGCAGCTTATCGGACCTCCAAGAGACCCAGTACTTC
abundance: NA
v_gene: TRBV11-2
j_gene: TRBJ2-5
d_gene: NA

CDR3aa: CASSLYSNYEQYF
CDR3nt: TGTGCCAGCAGTTTATACAGCAACTACGAGCAGTACTTC
abundance: NA
v_gene: TRBV28
j_gene: TRBJ2-7
d_gene: NA

CDR3aa: CASSLAAPSGELFF
CDR3nt: TGCGCCAGCAGCTTGGCGGCACCCAGCGGGGAGCTGTTTTTT
abundance: NA
v_gene: TRBV5-1
j_gene: TRBJ2-2
d_gene: NA